This entry features one T cell receptor (beta chain) sequence. Its antigen is still unknown. No base-level quality is on record; no much larger clone is a single base apart. Taken from cysteine to phenylalanine, the CDR3 has 16 residues. The entry retains the CDR3 DNA only, 48 bases that are in frame from base 1. Unmatched junction bases come to 6, with V trimmed by 4 bases and J by 1 base. CDR1 and CDR2 are drawn from the germline V gene: SGHTS, YDEGEE. Libraries were constructed by the immunoSEQ multiplex PCR assay. TCR beta CDR3 sequencing was performed on DNA from the cultured, isolated CD4+ T cells. For the original study's pipeline: The analysis removed non-productive TCR sequences, trimmed reads to the CDR3 region, and retained only CDR3s that were 7 or more amino acids long. Antigen-specific clonotypes were identified using the MANAFEST web app by comparison of expansion in peptide wells against reference cultures. To count as positive, a clone had to show expansion at FDR<0.05 compared with the reference and with all other wells, an odds ratio above 5, and a frequency above 0.1% in two replicate wells. A clonotype was called cross-reactive if it was significantly expanded both in SARS-CoV-2 spike wells and in at least one common cold coronavirus spike condition. CDR3 similarity was assessed by Levenshtein distance using the stringdist R package, and unrooted trees were constructed with ape in R 3.6.1. The immuneACCESS repertoire file appears here via TCRdb, limited to in-frame rearrangements. These files lack a portion of the clones; in checked studies, under half of the deficit traces to unresolved V genes, and the cause of the others is not known. V and J calls and clone size come straight from that table; D and trimming were deduced from the DNA. Recorded for this sample are 13,000 to 15,000 clones; less than 85% of them occurred a single time. 25% of the sample is held by the ten biggest clonotypes.

This sample stems from a study of vaccination effects on CD4 cells after COVID-19 (dated by TCRdb to 2021 to 2024). Looking at the study overall: Each participant got two doses of an mRNA SARS-CoV-2 vaccine, either BNT162b2 or mRNA-1273. The study compared SARS-CoV-2 spike-specific CD4+ TCR repertoires before and after mRNA vaccination in COVID-19 convalescent patients and infection-naive vaccine recipients. A total of 10 COVID-19 convalescent patients and a handful of SARS-CoV-2-naive healthy vaccine recipients were included in the full study. Cultures from other donors in the study were sequenced with the Oncomine TCR Beta short-read assay on an Illumina iSeq 100.

The study at large found these results: Limitations of the study were the small number of convalescent patients and the absence of early post-infection timepoints. Among healthy vaccine recipients, nearly all vaccine-induced clones were SARS-CoV-2 mono-reactive, and just 1 of 255 was cross-reactive with common cold coronaviruses. At late post-vaccination timepoints, both infection-induced and vaccine-induced clones showed marked clonal contraction, consistent with waning T cell responses.

In the ViraFEST assay, PBMC were stimulated with viral peptide pools, and TCR sequencing was then used to find antigen-specific CD4+ T cell clonotypes based on their expansion. After more than 9 days of culture, CD4+ T cells were isolated with the EasySep CD4+ T cell isolation kit. The absence of prior SARS-CoV-2 infection in healthy vaccine recipients was confirmed by negative nucleocapsid antibodies before and after vaccination. Some 2 million PBMC per well were cultured in IMDM with about 4.8% human AB serum, 9 to 10 IU/ml IL-2 and gentamicin, plus 10 ug/ml peptides. On days 3 and 7, half of the culture medium was replaced with fresh IL-2-containing medium. Each peptide stimulation condition was cultured in triplicate wells unless otherwise noted. Using Ficoll-Paque Plus gradient centrifugation, PBMC were separated from whole blood and then either used fresh or cryopreserved at -140C. The overlapping peptide pools covered the spike proteins of SARS-CoV-2 as well as those of the common cold coronaviruses HCoV-NL63, HCoV-OC43 and HCoV-229E. The QIAamp micro DNA kit was used to extract genomic DNA from the cultured CD4+ T cells.

The sample was CD4+ T cells from PBMCs cultured with HCoV-229E spike peptides, taken before COVID-19 vaccination. Taken with the paper, the label for cell subset or site translates to: HCoV-229E spike overlapping peptide pool stimulation. The chain is made from TRBV5-8 and TRBJ2-3, and TRBD2 aligns with 10 junction nucleotides. The sequence derives from a human donor who received a COVID-19 vaccine. The CDR3 amino acid sequence is: CASSASGGGGTDTQYF. The nucleotide sequence reads as follows: TGTGCCAGCAGCGCTAGCGGGGGTGGGGGCACAGATACGCAGTATTTT.